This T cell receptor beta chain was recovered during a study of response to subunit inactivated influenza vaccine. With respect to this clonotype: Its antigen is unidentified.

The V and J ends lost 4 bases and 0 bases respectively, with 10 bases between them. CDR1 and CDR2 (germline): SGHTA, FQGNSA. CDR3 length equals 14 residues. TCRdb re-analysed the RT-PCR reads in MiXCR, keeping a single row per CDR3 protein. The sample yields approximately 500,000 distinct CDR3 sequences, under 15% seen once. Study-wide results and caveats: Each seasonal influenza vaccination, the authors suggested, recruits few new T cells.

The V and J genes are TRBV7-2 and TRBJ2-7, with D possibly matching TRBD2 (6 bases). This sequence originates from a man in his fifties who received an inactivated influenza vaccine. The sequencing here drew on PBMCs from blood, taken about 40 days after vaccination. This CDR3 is CASSWSGSSYEQYF. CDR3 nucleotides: TGTGCCAGCAGCTGGTCCGGGAGCTCCTACGAGCAGTACTTC.